The 3 T cell receptor beta chains in this list originate from one sample, sequenced in a study of CD8 T cells in Susac syndrome. Random hexamers were used to reverse transcribe an amount of roughly 0.45 to 1 ug RNA. One entry per CDR3 protein, called by TCRdb with MiXCR from the immunoSEQ multiplex PCR reads. The sample yields about 130,000 distinct CDR3 sequences, about 95% seen once. Sequences were obtained from CD8+ T cells from PBMCs. These receptors all come from a human donor with Susac syndrome.

The gene calls are TRBV5-6 and TRBJ1-5; D is undetermined. CDR3 length equals 15 residues. Trimming took off 0 bases at V and 3 bases at J, with 10 bases between the two ends. Germline CDR1 SGHDT, CDR2 YYEEEE. Here the CDR3 DNA reads TGTGCCAGCAGCTTGGACGGGAACCCCAATCAGCCCCAGCATTTT. It is translated as CASSLDGNPNQPQHF.

The J gene is TRBJ2-3, the V gene TRBV20-1, with D unclear. The CDR3 has 17 residues. Germline V lookup: CDR1 DFQATT, CDR2 SNEGSKA (reference sequence). Trimming stripped 0 bases from V and 0 bases from J, with 16 bases between. This CDR3 reads CSARDRWAARSTDTQYF. CDR3 DNA: TGCAGTGCTAGAGATCGTTGGGCCGCCCGTAGCACAGATACGCAGTATTTT.

The chain links TRBV12-3 or TRBV12-4 to TRBJ2-7, with 10 bases that match TRBD2. The CDR3 length is 14 residues. V was pared by 5 bases and J by 4 bases, with 5 bases of the junction left unmatched. The CDR3 loop is CASSQRGGGYEQYF. The CDR3 DNA is TGTGCCAGCAGTCAGCGGGGGGGCGGGTACGAGCAGTACTTC.